These 30 T cell receptor beta chains were sequenced from one sample in a study of cytomegalovirus exposure and HLA in healthy donors. Some clones are missing from TCRdb's copy, which holds only in-frame ones; the method was immunoSEQ multiplex PCR. The sample has 80,000 to 95,000 clones; approximately 96% are singletons. Source material: PBMCs. Every receptor here comes from a woman aged 18-29 years in good health and CMV-seronegative.

The J gene is TRBJ1-1, the V gene TRBV30; a possible D gene is TRBD1 (6 bases). The length of the CDR3 is 12 residues. V lost 0 bases to trimming and J lost 5 bases, with 7 bases between them. Per germline, CDR1 GTSNPN and CDR2 SVGIG (reference sequence). The CDR3 sequence: CAWSVGGTEAFF. CDR3 coding DNA: TGTGCCTGGAGTGTAGGGGGAACTGAAGCTTTCTTT.

The chain joins TRBV2 to TRBJ2-3; 7 bases match TRBD1. Germline trimming cut 6 bases from V and 7 bases from J; bases unmatched to any gene: 22. The CDR3 extends over 18 amino acids. Germline V gene data show CDR1 as SNHLY and CDR2 as FYNNEI. The CDR3 here is CASRQPHASGQAKNTQYF. The CDR3 nucleotides read TGTGCCAGCAGGCAACCTCATGCCTCAGGACAGGCGAAAAATACGCAGTATTTT.

The rearrangement links TRBV19 to TRBJ2-1; unclear D gene. The germline CDR1 and CDR2 sequences are LNHDA and SQIVND (reference sequence). This CDR3 contains 15 residues. The V end was cut by 5 bases, the J end by 2 bases, with 13 bases between. For the CDR3, the DNA is TGTGCCAGTAGTTTTGGTGAGGCCCCCTACAATGAGCAGTTCTTC. Translated: CASSFGEAPYNEQFF.

This chain joins TRBV19 and TRBJ1-4, with D tentatively TRBD1 (6 bases). Germline lookup yields CDR1 LNHDA and CDR2 SQIVND (reference sequence). The CDR3 sequence is 13 residues long. V shed 4 bases and J shed 5 bases, with 8 bases lying between them. In DNA form, the CDR3 reads TGTGCCAGTAGTAGCAGGGGCAATGAAAAACTGTTTTTT. Translation: CASSSRGNEKLFF.

The chain is built from TRBV9 and TRBJ1-2; 8 bases line up with TRBD1. V was clipped by 6 bases and J by 6 bases; unmatched bases: 7. The CDR3 is 13 residues long. Germline CDR1 is SGDLS and CDR2 is YYNGEE. CDR3 sequence reads: CASNIQGADGYTF. CDR3 nucleotides: TGTGCCAGCAACATCCAGGGGGCTGATGGCTACACCTTC.

The chain carries TRBV19 and TRBJ1-1; D uncertain. V was shortened by 3 bases and J by 8 bases, with 13 bases between the two germline ends. CDR1 and CDR2 (germline): LNHDA, SQIVND (reference sequence). CDR3 size: 13 residues. CDR3 amino acids: CASSILGAPEAFF. The CDR3 DNA sequence: TGTGCCAGTAGTATCCTTGGAGCCCCCGAAGCTTTCTTT.

This chain connects TRBV5-8 to TRBJ2-2; D is uncertain. Germline V lookup: CDR1 SGHTS, CDR2 YDEGEE. V was shortened by 5 bases and J by 6 bases, with 11 bases between the two germline ends. The CDR3 has 13 amino acids. The CDR3 region has the DNA TGTGCCAGCAGGTTTCCCCTATCCGGGGAGCTGTTTTTT. It specifies CASRFPLSGELFF. The full variable domain, rest sourced from reference TRBV5-8 and TRBJ2-2, is EAGVTQSPTHLIKTRGQQATLRCSPISGHTSVYWYQQALGLGLQFLLWYDEGEERNRGNFPPRFSGRQFPNYSSELNVNALELEDSALYLCASRFPLSGELFFGEGSRLTVL.

The chain has TRBV28 and TRBJ2-3, with no clear D. This CDR3 spans 15 amino acids. The V and J ends lost 4 bases and 1 base respectively, with 12 bases between them. CDR1 MDHEN and CDR2 SYDVKM come from the germline V gene. The CDR3: CASSSPKMGTDTQYF. CDR3 nucleotides: TGTGCCAGCAGTTCGCCTAAAATGGGCACAGATACGCAGTATTTT.

The chain has TRBV11-3 and TRBJ2-7, with D possibly TRBD1 on 6 matching bases. Germline assignment: CDR1 SGHNT and CDR2 YENEEA. Trimming took off 8 bases at V and 6 bases at J, with 17 bases between the two ends. This CDR3 is 13 amino acids long. The CDR3 here is CASSHREAGEQYF. CDR3 in DNA: TGTGCCAGCTCTCACAGGGAAGCAGGCGAGCAGTACTTC.

This chain joins TRBV5-5 and TRBJ2-1, with 12 nucleotides matching TRBD2. The CDR3 totals 13 residues. V lost 6 bases and J lost 10; bases outside the gene matches: 5. Germline V gives CDR1 SGHKS, CDR2 YYEKEE (reference sequence). The CDR3, as DNA: TGTGCCAGCAACCTACTAGCGGGAGGCGAGCAGTTCTTC. Amino acids: CASNLLAGGEQFF.

V and J are TRBV5-5 and TRBJ1-5; a possible D gene is TRBD1 (6 bases). CDR3 length: 15 amino acids. CDR1 is SGHKS and CDR2 is YYEKEE in the germline V gene (reference sequence). Trimming left V 5 bases short and J 1 base short, with 13 bases between. CDR3 DNA sequence: TGTGCCAGCAGACCTGTGGACAGCAGCAATCAGCCCCAGCATTTT. Protein product: CASRPVDSSNQPQHF.

V and J are TRBV6-1 and TRBJ1-2; possibly TRBD1 for D (6 bases). Germline values: CDR1 MNHNS, CDR2 SASEGT. Deletions cut 2 bases from V and 0 bases from J, with 10 bases between. The CDR3 extends over 15 amino acids. The CDR3 spells CASSELDRTNYGYTF. The CDR3 DNA sequence: TGTGCCAGCAGTGAATTGGACAGAACTAACTATGGCTACACCTTC.

The rearrangement joins TRBV7-9 to TRBJ2-1; TRBD2 aligns across 8 bases. With 5 bases clipped from V and 14 bases from J, the junction kept 17 bases outside the gene matches. The germline V gene encodes CDR1 SEHNR and CDR2 FQNEAQ (reference sequence). The CDR3 is made up of 15 amino acids. The CDR3 sequence: CASSRAGRAVSLEFF. CDR3 in DNA: TGTGCCAGCAGCCGAGCCGGGAGGGCCGTTTCCCTTGAGTTCTTC. Based on the CDR3 plus reference TRBV7-9 and TRBJ2-1, the full variable domain is DTGVSQNPRHKITKRGQNVTFRCDPISEHNRLYWYRQTLGQGPEFLTYFQNEAQLEKSRLLSDRFSAERPKGSFSTLEIQRTEQGDSAMYLCASSRAGRAVSLEFFGPGTRLTVL.

The genes are TRBV14 and TRBJ2-7, with a possible D match to TRBD1 (5 bases). Germline V gives CDR1 SGHDN, CDR2 FVKESK. There are 14 residues in the CDR3. V shed 1 base and J shed 3 bases, with 10 bases lying between them. CDR3 sequence (DNA): TGTGCCAGCAGCCAAGGAGACAGCTACTACGAGCAGTACTTC. Translating gives CASSQGDSYYEQYF.

The V gene is TRBV10-3, the J gene TRBJ1-4, with D perhaps matching TRBD1 (5 bases). The germline gives CDR1 ENHRY, CDR2 SYGVKD. V gave up 5 bases and J gave up 5 bases, with 27 bases separating them. This CDR3 has 19 amino acids. The CDR3 reads CAISTSLYPGQGENEKLFF. The CDR3 bases are TGTGCCATCAGTACTTCCCTATATCCTGGGCAGGGCGAGAATGAAAAACTGTTTTTT.

Only a few counts were recorded for this clone. The chain carries TRBV2 and TRBJ2-3, with 7 bases matching TRBD2. Trimming took 2 bases from V and 1 from J; bases not matched to a gene: 3. The V gene's germline CDR1 is SNHLY and CDR2 FYNNEI. The CDR3 extends over 15 amino acids. In nucleotides, the CDR3 is TGTGCCAGCAGTGAAAAGGGACTACGCACAGATACGCAGTATTTT. It is translated as CASSEKGLRTDTQYF.

The gene calls are TRBV6-1 and TRBJ2-1, with D tentatively TRBD2 (6 bases). Trimming took off 4 bases at V and 5 bases at J, with 12 bases between the two ends. The CDR3 is made up of 14 amino acids. Germline CDR1 is MNHNS and CDR2 is SASEGT. The CDR3 DNA is TGTGCCAGCAGTGGGGGGGAAGGTCACAATGAGCAGTTCTTC. Amino acid sequence: CASSGGEGHNEQFF.

The chain links TRBV10-3 to TRBJ1-5, with D possibly TRBD1 on 6 matching bases. The CDR3 contains 14 residues. The germline gives CDR1 ENHRY, CDR2 SYGVKD. Trimming stripped 6 bases from V and 3 bases from J, with 12 bases between. The CDR3 coding sequence is TGTGCCATCAGACAGGGAGAGACCAATCAGCCCCAGCATTTT. Translation: CAIRQGETNQPQHF.

The chain links TRBV7-9 to TRBJ1-6; D might be TRBD1 (6 bases). V shed 5 bases and J shed 0 bases, with 17 bases lying between them. There are 18 residues in the CDR3. Germline CDR1 and CDR2: SEHNR and FQNEAQ (reference sequence). In DNA, the CDR3 is TGTGCCAGCAGCCCAAGTGGGCAGGGGAGCTCCTATAATTCACCCCTCCACTTT. The encoded protein is CASSPSGQGSSYNSPLHF.

This rearrangement joins TRBV2 to TRBJ2-5, with 9 positions matching TRBD2. The CDR3 is made up of 16 amino acids. In germline, CDR1 is SNHLY, CDR2 FYNNEI. Trimming took 1 base from V and 5 from J; bases not matched to a gene: 8. The CDR3 reads CASSEVISGSGETQYF. CDR3 nucleotide sequence: TGTGCCAGCAGTGAAGTTATTAGCGGGAGCGGTGAGACCCAGTACTTC.

This clone was seen only once. The chain couples TRBV7-8 to TRBJ2-7, with 9 positions matching TRBD2. CDR1 and CDR2 from the germline V gene are SGHVS and FQNEAQ. This CDR3 has 13 amino acids. J gave up 6 bases and V 3 bases, and 3 bases lay outside the gene matches. CDR3 residues: CASSLREGREQYF. The CDR3 DNA is TGTGCCAGCAGCTTGCGGGAGGGCCGCGAGCAGTACTTC.

This chain uses TRBV7-9 with TRBJ1-2; 7 nucleotides agree with TRBD1. This CDR3 has 14 amino acids. V shed 3 bases, J shed 0 bases, and the junction held 1 base outside the gene matches. Looked up from germline, CDR1 is SEHNR and CDR2 is FQNEAQ (reference sequence). The CDR3 loop is CASSFQGANYGYTF. The CDR3 DNA sequence: TGTGCCAGCAGCTTCCAGGGGGCTAACTATGGCTACACCTTC. The variable domain in full, with the rest retrieved from reference TRBV7-9 and TRBJ1-2, is DTGVSQNPRHKITKRGQNVTFRCDPISEHNRLYWYRQTLGQGPEFLTYFQNEAQLEKSRLLSDRFSAERPKGSFSTLEIQRTEQGDSAMYLCASSFQGANYGYTFGSGTRLTVV.

This chain connects TRBV19 to TRBJ1-5; 7 bases align to TRBD1. The J segment lost 1 base and the V segment lost 7 bases, leaving 16 bases of the junction unmatched. CDR3 length: 18 amino acids. Germline V gives CDR1 LNHDA, CDR2 SQIVND (reference sequence). The CDR3 loop reads CASNFGTGVSGSNQPQHF. DNA of the CDR3: TGTGCCAGTAATTTTGGAACAGGGGTATCTGGAAGCAATCAGCCCCAGCATTTT.

The rearrangement uses TRBV7-2 and TRBJ2-1, with 14 bases aligning to TRBD2. The CDR3 has 19 residues. V lost 1 base to trimming and J lost 6 bases; unmatched junction nucleotides: 11. The V gene's germline CDR1 is SGHTA and CDR2 FQGNSA. In DNA form, the CDR3 reads TGTGCCAGCAGCTTAGTAGCCCTCGGACTAGCGGGAGGCCTCAATGAGCAGTTCTTC. Translating gives CASSLVALGLAGGLNEQFF.

The rearrangement links TRBV10-2 to TRBJ2-5; D ambiguous. Trimming removed 4 bases at V and 1 base at J, with 7 bases between. The CDR3 is made up of 13 amino acids. In germline, CDR1 is WSHSY, CDR2 SAAADI. The CDR3 loop reads CASSVTAQETQYF. The CDR3 bases are TGCGCCAGCAGTGTTACAGCCCAAGAGACCCAGTACTTC.

The genes are TRBV28 and TRBJ1-3; D is possibly TRBD1 (6 bases). The CDR3 consists of 16 residues. With 3 bases removed from V and 0 bases from J, the gap between germline ends came to 12 bases. Germline CDR1 and CDR2: MDHEN and SYDVKM. The CDR3 loop is CASSLQQGYSGNTIYF. Here the CDR3 DNA reads TGTGCCAGCAGTTTGCAACAGGGTTACTCTGGAAACACCATATATTTT.

The chain combines TRBV7-6 with TRBJ2-3, with TRBD2 matching over 11 bases. CDR3 length: 18 residues. V gave up 1 base and J gave up 0 bases; unmatched junction bases: 6. Germline V gives CDR1 SGHVS, CDR2 FNYEAQ. CDR3 in amino acids: CASSLVAGGKLSTDTQYF. The CDR3 coding sequence is TGTGCCAGCAGCTTAGTAGCGGGAGGGAAACTTAGCACAGATACGCAGTATTTT.

The rearrangement uses TRBV19 and TRBJ1-5; tentative D call: TRBD1 (6 bases). This CDR3 has 12 amino acids. V shed 10 bases and J shed 3 bases, with 10 bases lying between them. Germline CDR1 and CDR2: LNHDA and SQIVND (reference sequence). In DNA form, the CDR3 reads TGTGCCACTCAGGGGTACAATCAGCCCCAGCATTTT. It translates to CATQGYNQPQHF.

This CDR3 reads CSVVGGTHDGNTIYF. Here the CDR3 DNA reads TGCAGCGTGGTCGGGGGTACCCATGATGGAAACACCATATATTTT. The chain links TRBV29-1 to TRBJ1-3; TRBD1 might be the D (5 bases). CDR1 is SQVTM, CDR2 ANQGSEA, per germline. Trimming took off 6 bases at V and 3 bases at J, with 18 bases between the two ends. The CDR3 is 15 residues long.

The rearrangement uses TRBV10-3 and TRBJ1-1; 7 bases align to TRBD1. Trimming at V came to 8 bases and at J to 5 bases, leaving 11 bases not matched to a gene. The CDR3 has 14 residues. The V gene's germline CDR1 is ENHRY and CDR2 SYGVKD. The CDR3: CAISGQGVGTEAFF. CDR3 sequence (DNA): TGTGCCATCTCGGGGCAGGGGGTCGGGACTGAAGCTTTCTTT.